Sequencing of this TCR beta chain was carried out in a study of blood T cell repertoires in COVID-19. In the study overall: The United States, Italy and Spain supplied acute and convalescent COVID-19 samples. PBMCs, B-cell-depleted T cells, or T cells were the source of the cDNA or gDNA that made up the material.

Unmatched junction bases numbered 11, after V lost 2 bases and J lost 8 bases. The germline gives CDR1 MNHEY, CDR2 SVGEGT. The CDR3 contains 17 residues. Study processing details: Estimation of nucleated cell counts was performed using reference gene primer amplification. The method was immunoSEQ multiplex PCR; TCRdb's version includes in-frame clones alone and lacks a portion of them. V and J calls and clone size are copied from that table; D and trimming were computed from the DNA. The top ten hold under 8.5% of the sample, which has 70,000 to 90,000 clones, about 82% seen once. Sequencing input: peripheral blood. The rearrangement uses TRBV6-2 or TRBV6-3 and TRBJ1-5; 11 nucleotides agree with TRBD1. This TCR was sampled from a man between 50 and 59 years old with active COVID-19. The CDR3 reads CASSYGGQGAFREPQHF. As DNA, the CDR3 is TGTGCCAGCAGTTACGGCGGACAGGGGGCATTCCGCGAGCCCCAGCATTTT.